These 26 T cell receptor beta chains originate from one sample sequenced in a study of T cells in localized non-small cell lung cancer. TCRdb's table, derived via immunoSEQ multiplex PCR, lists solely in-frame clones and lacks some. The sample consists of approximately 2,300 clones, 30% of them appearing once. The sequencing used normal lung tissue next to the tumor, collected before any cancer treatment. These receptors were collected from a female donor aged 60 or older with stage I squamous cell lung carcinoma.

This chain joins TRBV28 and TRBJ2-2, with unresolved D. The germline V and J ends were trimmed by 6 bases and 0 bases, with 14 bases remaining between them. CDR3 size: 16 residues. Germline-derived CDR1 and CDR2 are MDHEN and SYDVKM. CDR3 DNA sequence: TGTGCCAGCAGATCCGGAAGGGCTGCGAACACCGGGGAGCTGTTTTTT. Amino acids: CASRSGRAANTGELFF.

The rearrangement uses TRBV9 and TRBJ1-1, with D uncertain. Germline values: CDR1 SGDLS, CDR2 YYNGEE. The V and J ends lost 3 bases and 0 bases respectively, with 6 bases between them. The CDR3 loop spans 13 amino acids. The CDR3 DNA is TGTGCCAGCAGCGCGGAGATGAACACTGAAGCTTTCTTT. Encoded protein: CASSAEMNTEAFF.

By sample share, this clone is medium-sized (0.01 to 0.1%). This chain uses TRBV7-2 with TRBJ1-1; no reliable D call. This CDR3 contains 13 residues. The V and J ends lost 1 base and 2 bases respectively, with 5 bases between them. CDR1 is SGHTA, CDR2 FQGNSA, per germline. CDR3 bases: TGTGCCAGCAGCTTAGGGTCCAACACTGAAGCTTTCTTT. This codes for CASSLGSNTEAFF.

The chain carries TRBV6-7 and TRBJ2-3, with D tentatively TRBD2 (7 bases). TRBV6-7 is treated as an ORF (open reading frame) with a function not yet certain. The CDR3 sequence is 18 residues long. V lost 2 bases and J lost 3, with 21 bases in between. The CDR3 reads CASSYSTFGGPLTDTQYF. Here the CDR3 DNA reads TGTGCCAGCAGTTACAGTACGTTCGGGGGGCCCTTAACAGATACGCAGTATTTT.

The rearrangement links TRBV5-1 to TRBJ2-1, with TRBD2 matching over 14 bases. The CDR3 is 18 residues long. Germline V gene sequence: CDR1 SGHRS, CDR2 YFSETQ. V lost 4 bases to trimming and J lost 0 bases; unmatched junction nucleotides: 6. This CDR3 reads CASSQGLAGDSSYNEQFF. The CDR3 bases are TGCGCCAGCAGCCAGGGACTAGCGGGAGATAGCTCCTACAATGAGCAGTTCTTC.

The CDR3 here is CASSHTSGSYEQYF. CDR3 nucleotides: TGTGCCAGCAGCCATACTAGCGGGAGCTACGAGCAGTACTTC. The gene calls are TRBV11-3 and TRBJ2-7; TRBD2 aligns across 11 bases. Germline V gene sequence: CDR1 SGHNT, CDR2 YENEEA. The junction had 3 bases not matched to a gene; V was cut back by 5 bases and J by 3 bases. This CDR3 is built from 14 residues.

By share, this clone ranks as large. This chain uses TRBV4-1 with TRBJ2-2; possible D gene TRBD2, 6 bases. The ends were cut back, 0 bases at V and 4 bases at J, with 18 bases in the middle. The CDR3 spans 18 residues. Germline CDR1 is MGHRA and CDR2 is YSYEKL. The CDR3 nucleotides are TGCGCCAGCAGCCAAGAAATGGCTAGCGCGCTCCTCACCGGGGAGCTGTTTTTT. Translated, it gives CASSQEMASALLTGELFF.

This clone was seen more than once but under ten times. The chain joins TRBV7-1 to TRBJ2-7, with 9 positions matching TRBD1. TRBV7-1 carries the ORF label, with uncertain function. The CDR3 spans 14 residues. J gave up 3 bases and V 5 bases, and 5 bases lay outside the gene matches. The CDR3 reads CASSPGTGYYEQYF. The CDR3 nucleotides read TGTGCCAGCAGCCCCGGGACAGGGTACTACGAGCAGTACTTC.

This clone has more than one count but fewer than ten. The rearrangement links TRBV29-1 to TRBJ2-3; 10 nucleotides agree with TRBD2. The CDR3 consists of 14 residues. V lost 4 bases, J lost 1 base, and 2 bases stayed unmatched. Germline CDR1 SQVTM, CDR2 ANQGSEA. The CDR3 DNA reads TGCAGCGTTGGGCTAGCGGGAGGCACAGATACGCAGTATTTT. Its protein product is CSVGLAGGTDTQYF.

CDR3 protein: CASSYGTFLVAYEQYV. The CDR3 coding sequence is TGTGCCAGCAGTTATGGGACTTTCCTTGTAGCCTACGAGCAGTACGTC. The chain couples TRBV28 to TRBJ2-7; D possibly corresponds to TRBD2 (6 bases). This CDR3 is built from 16 residues. V gave up 4 bases and J gave up 2 bases, with 18 bases separating them. The germline V gene encodes CDR1 MDHEN and CDR2 SYDVKM.

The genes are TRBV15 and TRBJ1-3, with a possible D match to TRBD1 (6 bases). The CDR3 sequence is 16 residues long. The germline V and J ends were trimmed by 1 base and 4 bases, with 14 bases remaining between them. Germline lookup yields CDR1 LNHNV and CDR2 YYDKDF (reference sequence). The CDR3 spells CATSRAGAATGNTIYF. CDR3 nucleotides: TGTGCCACCAGCAGAGCAGGGGCTGCAACCGGAAACACCATATATTTT.

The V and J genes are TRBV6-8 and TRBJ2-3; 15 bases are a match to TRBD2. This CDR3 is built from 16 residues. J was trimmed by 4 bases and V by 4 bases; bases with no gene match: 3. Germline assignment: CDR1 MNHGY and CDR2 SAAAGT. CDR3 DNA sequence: TGTGCCAGCAGTTCCGGACTAGCGGGAGGGTCAGATACGCAGTATTTT. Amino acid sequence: CASSSGLAGGSDTQYF.

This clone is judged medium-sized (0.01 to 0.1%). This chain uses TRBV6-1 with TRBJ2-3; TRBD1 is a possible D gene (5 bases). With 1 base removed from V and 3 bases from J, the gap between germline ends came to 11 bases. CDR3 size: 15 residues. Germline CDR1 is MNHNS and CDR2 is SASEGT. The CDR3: CASSEGVRETDTQYF. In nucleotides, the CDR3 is TGTGCCAGCAGTGAAGGCGTCAGGGAAACAGATACGCAGTATTTT.

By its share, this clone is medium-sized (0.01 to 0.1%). CDR3 coding DNA: TGTGCCAGCAGCTTAGGGCCGGTTATGAACACTGAAGCTTTCTTT. It translates to CASSLGPVMNTEAFF. The chain couples TRBV11-3 to TRBJ1-1; no clear D. The germline V gene encodes CDR1 SGHNT and CDR2 YENEEA. V was shortened by 1 base and J by 0 bases, with 9 bases between the two germline ends. The CDR3 length is 15 residues. The whole variable domain, filled in from reference TRBV11-3 and TRBJ1-1, reads EAGVVQSPRYKIIEKKQPVAFWCNPISGHNTLYWYLQNLGQGPELLIRYENEEAVDDSQLPKDRFSAERLKGVDSTLKIQPAELGDSAVYLCASSLGPVMNTEAFFGQGTRLTVV.

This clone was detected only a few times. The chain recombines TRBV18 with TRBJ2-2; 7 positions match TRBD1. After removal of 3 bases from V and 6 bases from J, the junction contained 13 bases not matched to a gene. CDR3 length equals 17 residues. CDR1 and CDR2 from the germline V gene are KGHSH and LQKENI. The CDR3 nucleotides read TGTGCCAGCTCACCTGAATCTCGGACAGGACGGTCCGGGGAGCTGTTTTTT. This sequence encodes CASSPESRTGRSGELFF.

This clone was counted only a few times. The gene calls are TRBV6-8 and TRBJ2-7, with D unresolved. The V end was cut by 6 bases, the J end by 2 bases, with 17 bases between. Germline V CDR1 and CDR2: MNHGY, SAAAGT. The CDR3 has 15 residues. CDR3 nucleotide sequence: TGTGCCAGCAGGTCCAAGAAGGCTTCACCCTACGAGCAGTACTTC. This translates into CASRSKKASPYEQYF.

For the CDR3, the DNA is TGTGCCTGGAGTGTAGGGGCGGGACTAGCATCCGAGACCCAGTACTTC. Protein sequence: CAWSVGAGLASETQYF. The genes are TRBV30 and TRBJ2-5, with 9 bases that match TRBD2. This CDR3 has 16 amino acids. In germline, CDR1 is GTSNPN, CDR2 SVGIG (reference sequence). Germline trimming cut 0 bases from V and 5 bases from J; bases unmatched to any gene: 10.

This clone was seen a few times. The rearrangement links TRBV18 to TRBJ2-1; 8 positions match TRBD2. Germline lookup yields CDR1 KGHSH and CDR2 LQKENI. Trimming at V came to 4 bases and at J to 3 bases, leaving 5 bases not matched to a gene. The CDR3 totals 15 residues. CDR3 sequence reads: CASSRGSGDYNEQFF. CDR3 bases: TGTGCCAGCTCACGAGGTAGCGGGGACTACAATGAGCAGTTCTTC. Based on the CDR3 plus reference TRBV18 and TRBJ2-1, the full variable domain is NAGVMQNPRHLVRRRGQEARLRCSPMKGHSHVYWYRQLPEEGLKFMVYLQKENIIDESGMPKERFSAEFPKEGPSILRIQQVVRGDSAAYFCASSRGSGDYNEQFFGPGTRLTVL.

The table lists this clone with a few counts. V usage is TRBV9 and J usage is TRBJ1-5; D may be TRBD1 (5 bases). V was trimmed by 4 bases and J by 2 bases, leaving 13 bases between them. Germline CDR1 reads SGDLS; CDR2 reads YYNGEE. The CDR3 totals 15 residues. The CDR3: CASSWVGTGNQPQHF. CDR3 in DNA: TGTGCCAGCAGCTGGGTGGGGACCGGCAATCAGCCCCAGCATTTT.

The CDR3 protein is CATSREGTGGNRVTQYF. The CDR3 DNA is TGTGCCACCAGCAGAGAGGGTACAGGGGGCAATCGGGTGACCCAGTACTTC. V and J are TRBV15 and TRBJ2-5, with 9 bases lining up with TRBD1. The CDR3 has 17 amino acids. Germline CDR1 LNHNV, CDR2 YYDKDF (reference sequence). J was trimmed by 7 bases and V by 0 bases; bases with no gene match: 12.

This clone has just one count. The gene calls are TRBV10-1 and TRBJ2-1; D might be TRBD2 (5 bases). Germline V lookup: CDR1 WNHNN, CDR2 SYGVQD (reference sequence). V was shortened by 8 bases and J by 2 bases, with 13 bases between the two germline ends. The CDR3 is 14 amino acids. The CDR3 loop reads CASPDWETYNEQFF. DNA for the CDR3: TGCGCCAGCCCAGATTGGGAGACCTACAATGAGCAGTTCTTC.

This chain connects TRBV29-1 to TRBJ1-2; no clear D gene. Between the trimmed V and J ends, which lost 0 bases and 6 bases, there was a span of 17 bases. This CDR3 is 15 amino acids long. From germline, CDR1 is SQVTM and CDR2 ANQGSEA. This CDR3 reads CSVEDWGDASDGYTF. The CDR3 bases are TGCAGCGTTGAAGATTGGGGAGACGCCTCCGATGGCTACACCTTC.

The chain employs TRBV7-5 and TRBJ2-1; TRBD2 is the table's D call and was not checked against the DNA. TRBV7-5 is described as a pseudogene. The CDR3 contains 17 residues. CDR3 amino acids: CASSSGPRGSARDEQFF. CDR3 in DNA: TGTGCCAGCAGCTCGGGGCCCCGCGGGAGTGCGCGGGATGAGCAGTTCTTC.

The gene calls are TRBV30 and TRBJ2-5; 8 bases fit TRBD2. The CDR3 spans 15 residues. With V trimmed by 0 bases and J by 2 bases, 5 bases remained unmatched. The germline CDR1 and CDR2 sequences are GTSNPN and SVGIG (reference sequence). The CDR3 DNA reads TGTGCCTGGAGTGTTGTGACTAGCGAACAAGAGACCCAGTACTTC. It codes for CAWSVVTSEQETQYF.

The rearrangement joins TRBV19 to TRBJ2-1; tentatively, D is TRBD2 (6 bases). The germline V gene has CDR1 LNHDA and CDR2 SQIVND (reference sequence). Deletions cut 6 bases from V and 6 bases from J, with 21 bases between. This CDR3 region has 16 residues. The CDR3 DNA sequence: TGTGCCAGTAGATCCCCCCTAGCGAGCGCCGTCAATGAGCAGTTCTTC. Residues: CASRSPLASAVNEQFF.

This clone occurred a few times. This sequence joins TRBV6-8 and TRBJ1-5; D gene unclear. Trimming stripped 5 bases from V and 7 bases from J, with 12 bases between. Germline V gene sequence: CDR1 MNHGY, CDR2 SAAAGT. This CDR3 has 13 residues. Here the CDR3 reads CASSAEVKQPQHF. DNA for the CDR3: TGTGCCAGCAGTGCTGAGGTTAAACAGCCCCAGCATTTT.